The 4 T cell receptor beta chains presented below share a single source sample, sequenced in a study of response to subunit inactivated influenza vaccine (dated by TCRdb to the late 2010s). Preparation of the library involved RT-PCR. These reads were obtained on an Illumina HiSeq 2500. TCRdb handled the public reads itself, with Q25 trimming in fastp and clone calling in MiXCR, and kept productive beta chains. Identical CDR3 protein sequences are pooled into one entry, listed with their most common genes and DNA. This sample comprises about 500,000 distinct CDR3 sequences, approximately 15% of them detected only once. Jointly, the top ten make up less than 4% of the sample. Source: CD4+ T cells sorted from PBMCs, taken around 2 years after vaccination. The receptors stem from a man aged 45-69 years who received an inactivated influenza vaccine. Donor details come from another sample of the same person, matched by shared clones.

CDR3 sequence (DNA): TGTGCCAGCAGACCCCGCCCAGGGGAAGAGACCCAGTACTTC. This codes for CASRPRPGEETQYF. The chain employs TRBV12-3 or TRBV12-4 and TRBJ2-5, with D possibly matching TRBD1 (6 bases). The V end was cut by 6 bases, the J end by 3 bases, with 14 bases between. The CDR3 length is 14 residues.

The chain uses TRBV27 and TRBJ2-5, with D hard to call. The CDR3 spans 13 residues. V dropped 3 bases and J dropped 5 bases, with 10 bases sitting between them. Germline values: CDR1 MNHEY, CDR2 SMNVEV (reference sequence). The DNA for the CDR3 is TGTGCCAGCAGTTTGAACCCCGGGGAGACCCAGTACTTC. Residues: CASSLNPGETQYF.

This clonotype has ten or more counts. The V gene is TRBV12-3 or TRBV12-4, the J gene TRBJ2-7, with a possible D match to TRBD1 (6 bases). Trimming took off 9 bases at V and 0 bases at J, with 9 bases between the two ends. The CDR3 runs 12 residues. The CDR3 DNA sequence: TGTGCCAGTGGACAGAGCTCCTACGAGCAGTACTTC. It translates to CASGQSSYEQYF.

Only a few counts were recorded for this clonotype. The chain combines TRBV5-1 with TRBJ2-7, with a possible D match to TRBD2 (6 bases). V was pared by 4 bases and J by 5 bases, with 10 bases between. Per the germline V gene, CDR1 is SGHRS and CDR2 is YFSETQ. This CDR3 contains 12 residues. CDR3 DNA: TGCGCCAGCAGCGGAGGGGTCGACGAGCAGTACTTC. It translates to CASSGGVDEQYF.